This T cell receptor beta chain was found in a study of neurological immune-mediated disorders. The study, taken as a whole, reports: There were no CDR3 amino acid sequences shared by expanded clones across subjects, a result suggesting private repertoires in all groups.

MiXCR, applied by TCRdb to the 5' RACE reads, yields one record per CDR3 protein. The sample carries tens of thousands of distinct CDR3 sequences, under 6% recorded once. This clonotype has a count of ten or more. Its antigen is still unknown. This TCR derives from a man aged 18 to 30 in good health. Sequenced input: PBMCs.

DNA for the CDR3: TGCGCCAGCAGCTTGGCGGCTAGCGGCGGCAATGAGCAGTTCTTC. Translating gives CASSLAASGGNEQFF. The rearrangement links TRBV5-1 to TRBJ2-1; TRBD2 matches 7 bases. There are 15 residues in the CDR3. V gave up 0 bases and J gave up 6 bases; unmatched junction bases: 6. Per germline, CDR1 SGHRS and CDR2 YFSETQ.